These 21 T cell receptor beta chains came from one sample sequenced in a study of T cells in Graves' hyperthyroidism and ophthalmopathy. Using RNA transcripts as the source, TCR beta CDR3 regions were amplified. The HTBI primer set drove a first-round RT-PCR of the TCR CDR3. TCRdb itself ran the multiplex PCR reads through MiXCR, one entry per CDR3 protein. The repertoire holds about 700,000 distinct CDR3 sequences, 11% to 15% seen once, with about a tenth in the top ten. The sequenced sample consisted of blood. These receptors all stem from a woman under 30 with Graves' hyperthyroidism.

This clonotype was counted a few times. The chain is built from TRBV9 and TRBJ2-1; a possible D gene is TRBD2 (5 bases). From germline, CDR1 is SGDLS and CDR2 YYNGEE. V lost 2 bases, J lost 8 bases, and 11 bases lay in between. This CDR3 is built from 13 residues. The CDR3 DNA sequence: TGTGCCAGCAGCGTGGGCGGGCTCGATGAGCAGTTCTTC. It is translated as CASSVGGLDEQFF.

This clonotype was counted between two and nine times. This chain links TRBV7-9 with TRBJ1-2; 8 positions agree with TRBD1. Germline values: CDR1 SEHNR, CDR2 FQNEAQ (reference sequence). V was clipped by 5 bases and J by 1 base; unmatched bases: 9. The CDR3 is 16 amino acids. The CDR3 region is CASSQTGGKGNYGYTF. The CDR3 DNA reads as TGTGCCAGCAGCCAAACAGGGGGAAAGGGTAACTATGGCTACACCTTC.

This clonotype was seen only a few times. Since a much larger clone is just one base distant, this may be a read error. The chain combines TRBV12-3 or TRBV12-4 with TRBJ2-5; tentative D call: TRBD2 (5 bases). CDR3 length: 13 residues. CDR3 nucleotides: TGTGCCAGCAGTCCCGTTGCTGGGGAGACCCGGTACTTC. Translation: CASSPVAGETRYF.

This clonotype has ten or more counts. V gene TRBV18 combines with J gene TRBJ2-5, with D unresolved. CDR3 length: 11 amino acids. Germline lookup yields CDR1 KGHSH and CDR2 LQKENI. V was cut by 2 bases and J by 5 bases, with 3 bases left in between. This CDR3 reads CASSPAETQYF. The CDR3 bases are TGTGCCAGCTCACCAGCCGAGACCCAGTACTTC. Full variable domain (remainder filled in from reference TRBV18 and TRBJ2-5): NAGVMQNPRHLVRRRGQEARLRCSPMKGHSHVYWYRQLPEEGLKFMVYLQKENIIDESGMPKERFSAEFPKEGPSILRIQQVVRGDSAAYFCASSPAETQYFGPGTRLLVL.

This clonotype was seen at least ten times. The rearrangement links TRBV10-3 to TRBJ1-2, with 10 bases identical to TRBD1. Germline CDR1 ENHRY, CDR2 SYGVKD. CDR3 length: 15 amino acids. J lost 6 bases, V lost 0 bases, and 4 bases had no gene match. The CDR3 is CAISESGQGNDGYTF. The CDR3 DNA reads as TGTGCCATCAGTGAGTCGGGACAGGGGAATGATGGCTACACCTTC.

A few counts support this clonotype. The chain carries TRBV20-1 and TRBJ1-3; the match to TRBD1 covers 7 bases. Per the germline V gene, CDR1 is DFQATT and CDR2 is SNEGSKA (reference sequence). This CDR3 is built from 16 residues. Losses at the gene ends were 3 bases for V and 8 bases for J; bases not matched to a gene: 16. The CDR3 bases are TGCAGTGCTAGTCGGCGATTAGGCACAGGGGTAGACACCATATATTTT. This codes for CSASRRLGTGVDTIYF.

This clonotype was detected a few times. CDR3 residues: CASSQGRGSFTEAFF. As DNA, the CDR3 is TGTGCCAGCAGCCAAGGGCGGGGGAGTTTCACTGAAGCTTTCTTT. The chain has TRBV5-6 and TRBJ1-1; weak D call: TRBD1 (5 bases). Germline CDR1 SGHDT, CDR2 YYEEEE. Trimming shortened V by 4 bases and J by 4 bases, and 17 bases separated the two germline ends. CDR3 length: 15 amino acids. Full variable domain (rest looked up from reference TRBV5-6 and TRBJ1-1): DAGVTQSPTHLIKTRGQQVTLRCSPKSGHDTVSWYQQALGQGPQFIFQYYEEEERQRGNFPDRFSGHQFPNYSSELNVNALLLGDSALYLCASSQGRGSFTEAFFGQGTRLTVV.

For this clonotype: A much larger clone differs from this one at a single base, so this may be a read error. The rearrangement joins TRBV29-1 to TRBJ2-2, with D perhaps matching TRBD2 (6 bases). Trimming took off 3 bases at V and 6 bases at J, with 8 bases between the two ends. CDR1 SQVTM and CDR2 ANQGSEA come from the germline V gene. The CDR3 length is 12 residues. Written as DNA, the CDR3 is TGCAGCGTTGAGGGGGGATCCGGGGAGCTGTTTTTT. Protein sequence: CSVEGGSGELFF.

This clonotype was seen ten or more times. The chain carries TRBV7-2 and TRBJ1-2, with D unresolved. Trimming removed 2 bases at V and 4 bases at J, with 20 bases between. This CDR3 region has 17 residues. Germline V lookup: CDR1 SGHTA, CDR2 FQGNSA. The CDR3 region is CASSLFPEAGEIYGYTF. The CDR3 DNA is TGTGCCAGCAGCTTATTCCCCGAGGCCGGGGAAATCTATGGCTACACCTTC.

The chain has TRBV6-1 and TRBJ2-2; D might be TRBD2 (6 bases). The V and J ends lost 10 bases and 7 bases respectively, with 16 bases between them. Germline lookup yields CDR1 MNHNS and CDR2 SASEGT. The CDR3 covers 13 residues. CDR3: CAIASGRGGELFF. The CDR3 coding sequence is TGTGCCATCGCCTCGGGGCGGGGCGGGGAGCTGTTTTTT.

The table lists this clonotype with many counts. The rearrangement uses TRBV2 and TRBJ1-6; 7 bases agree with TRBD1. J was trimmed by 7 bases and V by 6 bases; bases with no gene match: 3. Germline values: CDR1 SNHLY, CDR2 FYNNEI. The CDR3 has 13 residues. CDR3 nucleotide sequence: TGTGCCAGCAGAGGACAGGAAAATTCACCCCTCCACTTT. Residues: CASRGQENSPLHF.

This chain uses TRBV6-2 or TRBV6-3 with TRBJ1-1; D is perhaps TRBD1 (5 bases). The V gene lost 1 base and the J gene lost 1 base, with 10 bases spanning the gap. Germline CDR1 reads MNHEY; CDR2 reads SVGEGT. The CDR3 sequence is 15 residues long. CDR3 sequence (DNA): TGTGCCAGCAGTTACTGGGGCCGAGGGAACACTGAAGCTTTCTTT. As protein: CASSYWGRGNTEAFF.

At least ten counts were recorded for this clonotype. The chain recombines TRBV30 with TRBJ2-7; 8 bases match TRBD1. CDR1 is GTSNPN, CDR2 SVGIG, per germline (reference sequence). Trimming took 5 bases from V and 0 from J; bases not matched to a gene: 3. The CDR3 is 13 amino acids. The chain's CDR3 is CAWGQGSSYEQYF. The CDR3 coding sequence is TGTGCCTGGGGACAGGGCAGCTCCTACGAGCAGTACTTC.

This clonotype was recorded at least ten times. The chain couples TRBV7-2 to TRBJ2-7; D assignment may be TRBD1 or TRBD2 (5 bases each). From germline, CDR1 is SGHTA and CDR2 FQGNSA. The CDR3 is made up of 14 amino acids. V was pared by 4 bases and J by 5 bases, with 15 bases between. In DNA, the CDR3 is TGTGCCAGCAGCTCGAGGGCCAGGGCCAACGAGCAGTACTTC. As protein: CASSSRARANEQYF.

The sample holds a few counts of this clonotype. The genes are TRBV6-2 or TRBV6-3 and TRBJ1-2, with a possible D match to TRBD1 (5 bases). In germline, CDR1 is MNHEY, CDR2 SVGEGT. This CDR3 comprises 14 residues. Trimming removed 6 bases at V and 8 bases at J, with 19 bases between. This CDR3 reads CASSAGGGAGGYTF. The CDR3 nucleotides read TGTGCCAGCAGCGCTGGGGGAGGGGCTGGAGGCTACACCTTC.

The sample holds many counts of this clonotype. The CDR3: CASSEYGGENRRDEQYF. CDR3 nucleotide sequence: TGTGCCAGCAGTGAATACGGGGGGGAGAATCGTCGCGACGAGCAGTACTTC. The rearrangement joins TRBV2 to TRBJ2-7; 8 nucleotides agree with TRBD2. The germline gives CDR1 SNHLY, CDR2 FYNNEI. V was pared by 2 bases and J by 5 bases, with 14 bases of the junction left unmatched. The CDR3 is 17 residues long.

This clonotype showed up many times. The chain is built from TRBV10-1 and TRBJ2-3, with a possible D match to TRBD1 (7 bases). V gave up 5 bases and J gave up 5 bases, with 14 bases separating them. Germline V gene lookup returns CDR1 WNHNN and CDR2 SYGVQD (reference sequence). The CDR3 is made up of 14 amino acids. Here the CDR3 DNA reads TGCGCCAGCAGTAGGGACAGAGCGGGAGATACGCAGTATTTT. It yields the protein CASSRDRAGDTQYF.

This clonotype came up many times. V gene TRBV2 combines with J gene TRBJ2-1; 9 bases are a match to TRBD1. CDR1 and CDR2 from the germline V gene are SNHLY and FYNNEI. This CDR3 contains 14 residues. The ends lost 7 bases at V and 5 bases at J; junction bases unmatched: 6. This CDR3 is CASTGQGRNNEQFF. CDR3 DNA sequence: TGTGCCAGCACTGGACAGGGGAGGAACAATGAGCAGTTCTTC.

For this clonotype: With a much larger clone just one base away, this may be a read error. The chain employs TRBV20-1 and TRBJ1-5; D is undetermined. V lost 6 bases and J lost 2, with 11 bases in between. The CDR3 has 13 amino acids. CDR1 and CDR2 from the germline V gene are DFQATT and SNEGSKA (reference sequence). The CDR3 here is CSASKSGNQPQHF. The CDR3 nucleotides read TGCAGTGCCTCAAAGTCGGGCAATCAGCCCCAGCATTTT.

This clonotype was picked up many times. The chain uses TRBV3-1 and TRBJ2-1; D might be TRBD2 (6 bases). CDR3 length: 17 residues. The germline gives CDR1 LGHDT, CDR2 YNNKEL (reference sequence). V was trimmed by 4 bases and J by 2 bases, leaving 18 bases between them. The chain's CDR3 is CASSLGLALGTYNEQFF. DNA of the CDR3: TGTGCCAGCAGCCTGGGACTCGCCTTAGGGACCTACAATGAGCAGTTCTTC.

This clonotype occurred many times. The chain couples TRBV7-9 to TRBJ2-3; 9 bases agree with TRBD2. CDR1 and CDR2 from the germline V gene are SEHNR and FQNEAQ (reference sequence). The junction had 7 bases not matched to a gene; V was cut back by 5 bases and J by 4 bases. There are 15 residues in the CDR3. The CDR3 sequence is CASSPRIAGADTQYF. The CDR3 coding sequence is TGTGCCAGCAGCCCTAGGATAGCGGGGGCAGATACGCAGTATTTT. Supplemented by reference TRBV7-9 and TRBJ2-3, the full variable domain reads DTGVSQNPRHKITKRGQNVTFRCDPISEHNRLYWYRQTLGQGPEFLTYFQNEAQLEKSRLLSDRFSAERPKGSFSTLEIQRTEQGDSAMYLCASSPRIAGADTQYFGPGTRLTVL.